This paragraph reports one TCR beta chain. The antigen is undetermined. This sample is drawn from a study of tumor-infiltrating lymphocytes in localized non-small cell lung cancer. General observations from the study: Compared with uninvolved lung, tumors showed higher T cell infiltration by TCRbeta sequencing. Each assay used a separate piece of the same tissue.

Produced via immunoSEQ multiplex PCR; TCRdb's table is partial and in-frame only. The sample consists of approximately 15,000 clones, about 77% of them appearing once. CDR3 length: 15 residues. The junction had 6 bases not matched to a gene; V was cut back by 4 bases and J by 1 base. CDR1 MGHRA and CDR2 YSYEKL come from the germline V gene. This chain links TRBV4-1 with TRBJ1-1; 7 bases are shared with TRBD1. Specimen: lung tumor tissue. The clonotype was recovered from a human donor with non-small cell lung cancer. In DNA form, the CDR3 reads TGCGCCAGCAGCCGGGGGGAGGGGGCGAACACTGAAGCTTTCTTT. Encoded protein: CASSRGEGANTEAFF.